Sequencing of this T cell receptor (beta chain) was carried out in a study of T-cell memory formation after mild COVID-19. Study findings and constraints: The study found balanced CD4/CD8 in clones contracting day 15 to 85 and a CD4+ lean in later expanders.

The CDR3 is 16 amino acids. In germline, CDR1 is SGDLS, CDR2 YYNGEE. Germline trimming cut 0 bases from V and 6 bases from J; bases unmatched to any gene: 7. Regarding this clonotype: What it recognizes is unknown.

TCRdb processed the 5' RACE reads anew with MiXCR; each CDR3 protein has one entry. Of around 260,000 distinct CDR3 sequences in the sample, roughly 17% were seen once. The rearrangement links TRBV9 to TRBJ2-2; 8 positions match TRBD2. The source is a young man who had mild COVID-19 (a few samples of this study predate the infection). Cell type and time point are not known. The sample was PBMCs or a T cell subset sorted from them (not recorded which). CDR3 region: CASSVGGLATSGELFF. The CDR3 DNA sequence: TGTGCCAGCAGCGTAGGCGGACTAGCCACATCCGGGGAGCTGTTTTTT.